The rows below give T cell receptor beta chains drawn from one sample of a study of T cell responses to AZD1222 COVID-19 vaccine. TCRdb's table, derived via immunoSEQ multiplex PCR, lists solely in-frame clones and lacks some. The data hold roughly 140,000 clones, with around 88% observed a single time. The sample consisted of peripheral blood, taken on day 0 of MenACWY control vaccination. These receptors were taken from an adult in good health. CDR3s include the opening cysteine and the closing phenylalanine or tryptophan. The D gene is left open where the match is weak. Not every row has a clone size; where given, it reads once, few, many or a size class.

V	J	size	D	CDR3	DNA
TRBV30	TRBJ2-7	.	.	CAWSVLALRGYEQYF	TGTGCCTGGAGTGTATTAGCCCTCAGGGGCTACGAGCAGTACTTC
TRBV6-1	TRBJ2-7	.	TRBD1	CASSESRGDRYTVEQYF	TGTGCCAGCAGTGAATCGCGAGGGGACAGGTATACAGTCGAGCAGTACTTC
TRBV5-6	TRBJ2-7	.	.	CASSLLGQGPPYEQYF	TGTGCCAGCAGCTTGTTAGGCCAGGGGCCCCCCTACGAGCAGTACTTC
TRBV7-9	TRBJ2-7	.	.	CASSLYGQTYEQYF	TGTGCCAGCAGCTTATACGGGCAAACCTACGAGCAGTACTTC
TRBV5-5	TRBJ2-2	.	.	CASSSGLITGELFF	TGTGCCAGCAGCTCGGGACTCATCACCGGGGAGCTGTTTTTT
TRBV5-1	TRBJ2-5	once	TRBD2	CASSLAMVAGVQETQYF	TGCGCCAGCAGCTTGGCCATGGTAGCGGGAGTTCAAGAGACCCAGTACTTC
TRBV15	TRBJ1-4	.	.	CATSRDLQGGEKLFF	TGTGCCACCAGCAGAGATCTACAGGGAGGAGAAAAACTGTTTTTT
TRBV4-3	TRBJ1-4	.	.	CASSQDGLGPLFF	TGCGCCAGCAGCCAGGACGGTTTGGGGCCGCTGTTTTTT
TRBV6-5	TRBJ1-2	few	TRBD1	CASSLGQGAWYGYTF	TGTGCCAGCAGTTTAGGACAGGGGGCATGGTATGGCTACACCTTC
TRBV6-6	TRBJ2-7	few	.	CASRPGPSSYEQYF	TGTGCCAGCAGGCCCGGGCCGAGCTCCTACGAGCAGTACTTC
TRBV5-4	TRBJ2-7	few	.	CASSLPFSYEQYF	TGTGCCAGCAGCCTACCTTTCTCCTACGAGCAGTACTTC
TRBV5-6	TRBJ2-1	.	TRBD1	CASSFRDRGPSEQFF	TGTGCCAGCAGCTTCCGGGACAGGGGGCCTTCTGAGCAGTTCTTC
TRBV29-1	TRBJ1-2	.	.	CSVEEAGRAGGYTF	TGCAGCGTTGAAGAGGCGGGACGTGCGGGGGGCTACACCTTC
TRBV7-2	TRBJ2-7	once	.	CASSLGVPLGEQYF	TGTGCCAGCAGCTTAGGGGTCCCCCTCGGCGAGCAGTACTTC
TRBV4-3	TRBJ1-1	.	.	CASSQVRGSEAFF	TGCGCCAGCAGCCAAGTTCGGGGATCTGAAGCTTTCTTT
TRBV27	TRBJ2-1	.	.	CASSYTGVNEQFF	TGTGCCAGCAGTTATACGGGAGTCAATGAGCAGTTCTTC
TRBV27	TRBJ2-7	.	TRBD1	CASSQGQGSYEQYF	TGTGCCAGCAGTCAGGGACAGGGCTCCTACGAGCAGTACTTC
TRBV19	TRBJ1-5	.	.	CASSQRGSSNQPQHF	TGTGCCAGTAGTCAACGAGGCAGTAGCAATCAGCCCCAGCATTTT
TRBV3-1/TRBV3-2	TRBJ2-7	.	.	CASSALPRRTSYEQYF	TGTGCCAGCAGCGCCCTCCCGCGGCGGACCTCCTACGAGCAGTACTTC
TRBV9	TRBJ2-1	.	TRBD2	CASSVANSGSSEQFF	TGTGCCAGCAGCGTAGCTAATAGCGGGAGCTCTGAGCAGTTCTTC
TRBV5-5	TRBJ1-2	.	.	CASSLPGTDGYTF	TGTGCCAGCAGCCTACCCGGGACGGATGGCTACACCTTC
TRBV7-2	TRBJ2-3	.	TRBD2	CASSLERGSFADTQYF	TGTGCCAGCAGCTTAGAGCGCGGGAGTTTCGCAGATACGCAGTATTTT
TRBV9	TRBJ1-1	few	.	CASSSRVNTEAFF	TGTGCCAGCAGCTCGCGGGTGAACACTGAAGCTTTCTTT
TRBV29-1	TRBJ1-1	once	TRBD1	CSVRQGEYTEAFF	TGCAGCGTGAGACAGGGGGAGTACACTGAAGCTTTCTTT
TRBV3-1/TRBV3-2	TRBJ2-3	.	TRBD2	CASSQDGTPGTSGGASTQYF	TGTGCCAGCAGCCAAGATGGCACACCCGGGACTAGCGGGGGGGCGTCAACGCAGTATTTT
TRBV7-9	TRBJ2-4	.	.	CASSLASGTDKNIQYF	TGTGCCAGCAGCTTAGCTTCCGGGACGGACAAAAACATTCAGTACTTC
TRBV30	TRBJ1-3	.	.	CAWRLERTGNTIYF	TGTGCCTGGAGATTGGAAAGGACTGGAAACACCATATATTTT
TRBV3-1/TRBV3-2	TRBJ2-7	few	.	CASRAGSSYEQYF	TGTGCCAGCAGGGCGGGGTCCTCCTACGAGCAGTACTTC
TRBV27	TRBJ2-5	.	.	CASSLGRGTVQETQYF	TGTGCCAGCAGTTTAGGGAGGGGGACAGTACAAGAGACCCAGTACTTC
TRBV9	TRBJ2-2	.	TRBD2	CASSVGGLAGGGELFF	TGTGCCAGCAGCGTAGGAGGGCTAGCGGGAGGCGGGGAGCTGTTTTTT
TRBV6-5	TRBJ2-7	.	TRBD1	CASSYLPGTGSYEQYF	TGTGCCAGCAGTTATCTCCCCGGGACAGGGTCCTACGAGCAGTACTTC